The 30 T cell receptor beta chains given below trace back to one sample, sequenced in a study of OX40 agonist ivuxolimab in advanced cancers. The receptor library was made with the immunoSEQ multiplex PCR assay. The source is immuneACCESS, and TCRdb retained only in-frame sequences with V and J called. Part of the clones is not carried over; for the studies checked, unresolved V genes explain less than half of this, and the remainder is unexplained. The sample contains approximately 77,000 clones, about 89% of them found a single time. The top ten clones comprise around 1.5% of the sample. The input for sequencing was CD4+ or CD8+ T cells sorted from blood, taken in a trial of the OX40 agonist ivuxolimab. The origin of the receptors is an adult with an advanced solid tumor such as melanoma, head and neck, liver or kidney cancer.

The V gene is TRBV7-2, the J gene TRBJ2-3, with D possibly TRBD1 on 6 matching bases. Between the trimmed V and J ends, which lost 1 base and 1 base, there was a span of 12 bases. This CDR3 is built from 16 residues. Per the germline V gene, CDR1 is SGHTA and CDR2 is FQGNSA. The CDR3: CASSLGQVVGTDTQYF. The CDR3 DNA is TGTGCCAGCAGCTTAGGACAGGTAGTAGGCACAGATACGCAGTATTTT.

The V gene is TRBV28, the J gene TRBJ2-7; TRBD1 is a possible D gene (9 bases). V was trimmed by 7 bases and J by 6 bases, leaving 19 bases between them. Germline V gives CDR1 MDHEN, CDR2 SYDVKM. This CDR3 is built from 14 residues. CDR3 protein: CASIAGQGGSEQYF. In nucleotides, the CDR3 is TGTGCCAGCATAGCGGGACAGGGTGGATCCGAGCAGTACTTC. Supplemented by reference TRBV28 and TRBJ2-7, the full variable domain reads DVKVTQSSRYLVKRTGEKVFLECVQDMDHENMFWYRQDPGLGLRLIYFSYDVKMKEKGDIPEGYSVSREKKERFSLILESASTNQTSMYLCASIAGQGGSEQYFGPGTRLTVT.

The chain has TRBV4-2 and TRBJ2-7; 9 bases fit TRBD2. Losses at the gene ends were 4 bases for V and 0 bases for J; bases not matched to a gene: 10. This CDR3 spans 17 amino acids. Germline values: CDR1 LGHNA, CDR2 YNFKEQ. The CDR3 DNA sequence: TGTGCCAGCAGCCCACTAGGTAATAGCGGGGGCTCCTACGAGCAGTACTTC. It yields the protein CASSPLGNSGGSYEQYF.

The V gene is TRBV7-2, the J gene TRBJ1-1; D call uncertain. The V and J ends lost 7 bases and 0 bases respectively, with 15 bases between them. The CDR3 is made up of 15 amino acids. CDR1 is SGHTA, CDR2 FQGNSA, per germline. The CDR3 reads CASTPRRALNTEAFF. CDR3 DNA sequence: TGTGCCAGCACCCCAAGGAGGGCCCTGAACACTGAAGCTTTCTTT.

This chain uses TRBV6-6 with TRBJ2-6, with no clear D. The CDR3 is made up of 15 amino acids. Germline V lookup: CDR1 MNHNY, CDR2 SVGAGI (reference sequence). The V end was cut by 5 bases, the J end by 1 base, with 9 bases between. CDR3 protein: CASSAKGSGANVLTF. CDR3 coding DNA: TGTGCCAGCAGTGCCAAGGGATCTGGGGCCAACGTCCTGACTTTC.

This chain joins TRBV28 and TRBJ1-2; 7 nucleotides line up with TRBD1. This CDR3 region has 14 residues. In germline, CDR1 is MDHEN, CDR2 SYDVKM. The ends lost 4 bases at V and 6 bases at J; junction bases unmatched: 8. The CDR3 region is CASSSTGYFNGYTF. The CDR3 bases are TGTGCCAGCAGTTCGACAGGGTACTTCAATGGCTACACCTTC.

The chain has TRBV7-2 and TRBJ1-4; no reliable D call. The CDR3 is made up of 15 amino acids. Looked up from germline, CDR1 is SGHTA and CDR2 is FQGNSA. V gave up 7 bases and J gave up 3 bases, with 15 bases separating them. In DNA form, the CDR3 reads TGTGCCAGCACCTCGTTAGGGCTGCCTAATGAAAAACTGTTTTTT. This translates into CASTSLGLPNEKLFF.

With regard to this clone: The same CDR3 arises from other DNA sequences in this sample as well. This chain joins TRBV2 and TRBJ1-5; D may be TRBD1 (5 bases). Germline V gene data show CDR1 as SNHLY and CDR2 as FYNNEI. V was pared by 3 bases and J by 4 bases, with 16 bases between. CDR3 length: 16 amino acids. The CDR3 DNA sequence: TGTGCCAGCAGTGAGTGGCAGGGAGGTCGGAATCAGCCCCAGCATTTT. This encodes CASSEWQGGRNQPQHF.

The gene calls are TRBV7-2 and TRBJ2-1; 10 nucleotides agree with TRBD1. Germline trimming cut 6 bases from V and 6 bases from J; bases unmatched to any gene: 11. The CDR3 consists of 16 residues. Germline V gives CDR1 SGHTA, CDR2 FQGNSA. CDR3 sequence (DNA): TGTGCCAGCAGAACCTTGGGGACAGGGGCCTCCAATGAGCAGTTCTTC. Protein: CASRTLGTGASNEQFF. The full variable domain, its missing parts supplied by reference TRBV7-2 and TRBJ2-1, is GAGVSQSPSNKVTEKGKDVELRCDPISGHTALYWYRQSLGQGLEFLIYFQGNSAPDKSGLPSDRFSAERTGGSVSTLTIQRTQQEDSAVYLCASRTLGTGASNEQFFGPGTRLTVL.

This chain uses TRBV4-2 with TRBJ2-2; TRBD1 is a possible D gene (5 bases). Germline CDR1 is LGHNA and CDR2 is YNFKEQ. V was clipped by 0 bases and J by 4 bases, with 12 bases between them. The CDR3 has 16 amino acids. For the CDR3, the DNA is TGTGCCAGCAGCCAAGAAGGCAGGGCCGTCACCGGGGAGCTGTTTTTT. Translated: CASSQEGRAVTGELFF.

The chain's CDR3 is CASTDPAPGAYNEQFF. The CDR3 DNA sequence: TGTGCCAGCACCGACCCAGCTCCAGGGGCTTACAATGAGCAGTTCTTC. V gene TRBV11-1 combines with J gene TRBJ2-1; TRBD1 might be the D (6 bases). This CDR3 spans 16 amino acids. The V gene's germline CDR1 is SGHAT and CDR2 FQDESV (reference sequence). Trimming stripped 7 bases from V and 4 bases from J, with 20 bases between.

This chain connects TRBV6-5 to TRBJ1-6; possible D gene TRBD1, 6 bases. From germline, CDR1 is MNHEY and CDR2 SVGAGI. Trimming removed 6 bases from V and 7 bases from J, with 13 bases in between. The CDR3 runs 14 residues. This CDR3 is CASRNRVKNSPLHF. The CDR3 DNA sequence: TGTGCCAGCAGAAACAGGGTCAAGAATTCACCCCTCCACTTT.

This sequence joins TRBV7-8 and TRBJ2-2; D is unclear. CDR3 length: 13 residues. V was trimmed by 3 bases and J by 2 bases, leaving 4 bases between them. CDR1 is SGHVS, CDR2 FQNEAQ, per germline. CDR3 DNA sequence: TGTGCCAGCAGCTTGACAAACACCGGGGAGCTGTTTTTT. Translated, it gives CASSLTNTGELFF.

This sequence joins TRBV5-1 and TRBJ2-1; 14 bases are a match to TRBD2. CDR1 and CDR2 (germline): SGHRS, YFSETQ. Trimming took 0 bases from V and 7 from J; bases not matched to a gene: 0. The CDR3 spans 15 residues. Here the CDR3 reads CASSLGLAGGNEQFF. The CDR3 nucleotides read TGCGCCAGCAGCTTGGGACTAGCGGGAGGGAATGAGCAGTTCTTC.

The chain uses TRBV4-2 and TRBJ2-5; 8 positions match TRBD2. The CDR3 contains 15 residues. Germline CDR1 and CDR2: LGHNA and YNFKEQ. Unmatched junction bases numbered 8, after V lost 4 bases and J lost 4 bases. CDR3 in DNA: TGTGCCAGCAGCCGCAACGCGGGGGGAGGAGAGACCCAGTACTTC. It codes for CASSRNAGGGETQYF.

As DNA, the CDR3 is TGCGCCAGCAGCTTGGGGCTACTAGCGTTCGCAGATACGCAGTATTTT. Its translation: CASSLGLLAFADTQYF. The gene calls are TRBV5-1 and TRBJ2-3; TRBD2 agrees at 7 bases. The germline CDR1 and CDR2 sequences are SGHRS and YFSETQ. The V gene end was trimmed by 0 bases and the J gene end by 4 bases; junction bases not matched to a gene: 8. The length of the CDR3 is 16 residues.

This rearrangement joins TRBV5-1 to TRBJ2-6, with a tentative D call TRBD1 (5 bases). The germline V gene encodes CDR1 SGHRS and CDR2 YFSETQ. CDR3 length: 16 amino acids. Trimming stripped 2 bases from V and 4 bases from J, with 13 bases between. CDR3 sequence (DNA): TGCGCCAGCAGCTTTGACAGTGGGTCCGGGGCCAACGTCCTGACTTTC. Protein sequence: CASSFDSGSGANVLTF.

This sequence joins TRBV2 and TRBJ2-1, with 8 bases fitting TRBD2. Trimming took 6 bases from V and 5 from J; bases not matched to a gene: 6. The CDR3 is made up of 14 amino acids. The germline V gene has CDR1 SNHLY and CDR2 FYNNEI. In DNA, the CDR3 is TGTGCCAGCAGAAGGCTAGCGGGTAACAATGAGCAGTTCTTC. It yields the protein CASRRLAGNNEQFF. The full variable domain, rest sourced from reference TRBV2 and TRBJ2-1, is EPEVTQTPSHQVTQMGQEVILRCVPISNHLYFYWYRQILGQKVEFLVSFYNNEISEKSEIFDDQFSVERPDGSNFTLKIRSTKLEDSAMYFCASRRLAGNNEQFFGPGTRLTVL.

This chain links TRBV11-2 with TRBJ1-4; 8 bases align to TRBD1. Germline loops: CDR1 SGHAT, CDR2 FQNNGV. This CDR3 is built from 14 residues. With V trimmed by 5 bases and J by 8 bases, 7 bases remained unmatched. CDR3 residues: CASSPDRVVEKLFF. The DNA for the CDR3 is TGTGCCAGCAGCCCGGACAGGGTAGTCGAAAAACTGTTTTTT.

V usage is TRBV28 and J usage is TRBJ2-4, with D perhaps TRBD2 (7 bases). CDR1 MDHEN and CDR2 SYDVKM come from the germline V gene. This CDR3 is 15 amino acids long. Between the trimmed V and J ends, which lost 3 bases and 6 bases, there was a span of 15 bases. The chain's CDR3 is CASSLGGPVGNIQYF. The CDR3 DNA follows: TGTGCCAGCAGTTTGGGGGGGCCCGTGGGAAACATTCAGTACTTC.

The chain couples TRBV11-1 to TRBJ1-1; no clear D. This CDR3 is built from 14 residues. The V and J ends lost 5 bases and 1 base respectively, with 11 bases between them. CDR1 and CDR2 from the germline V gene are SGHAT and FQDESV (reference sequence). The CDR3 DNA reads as TGTGCCAGCAGCCTTCAGGCCCCGAACACTGAAGCTTTCTTT. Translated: CASSLQAPNTEAFF.

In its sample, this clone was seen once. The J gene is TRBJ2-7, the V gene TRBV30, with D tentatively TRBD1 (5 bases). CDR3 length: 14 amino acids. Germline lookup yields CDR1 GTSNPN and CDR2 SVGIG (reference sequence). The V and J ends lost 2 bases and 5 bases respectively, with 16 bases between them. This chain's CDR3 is CAWSFGQVRNEQYF. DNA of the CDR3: TGTGCCTGGAGTTTCGGACAAGTTCGGAACGAGCAGTACTTC.

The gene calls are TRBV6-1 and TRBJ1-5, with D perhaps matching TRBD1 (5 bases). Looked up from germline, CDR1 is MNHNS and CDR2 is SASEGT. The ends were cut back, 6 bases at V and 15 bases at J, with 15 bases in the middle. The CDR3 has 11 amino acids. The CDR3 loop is CASSTLGEGHF. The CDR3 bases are TGTGCCAGCAGCACTTTGGGGGAGGGGCATTTT.

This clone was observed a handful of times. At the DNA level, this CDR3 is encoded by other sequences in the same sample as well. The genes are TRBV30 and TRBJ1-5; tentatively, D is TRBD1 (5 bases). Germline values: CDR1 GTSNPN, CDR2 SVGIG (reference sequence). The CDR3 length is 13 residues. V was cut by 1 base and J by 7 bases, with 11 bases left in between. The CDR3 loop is CAWSGGGGQPQHF. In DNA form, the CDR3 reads TGTGCCTGGAGTGGCGGGGGAGGGCAGCCCCAGCATTTT.

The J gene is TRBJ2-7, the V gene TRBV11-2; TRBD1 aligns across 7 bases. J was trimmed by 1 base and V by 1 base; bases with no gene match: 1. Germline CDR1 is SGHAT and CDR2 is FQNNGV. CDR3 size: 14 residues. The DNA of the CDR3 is TGTGCCAGCAGCTTAGCGGGACAGTCCTACGAGCAGTACTTC. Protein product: CASSLAGQSYEQYF. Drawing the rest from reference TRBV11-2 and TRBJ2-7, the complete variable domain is EAGVAQSPRYKIIEKRQSVAFWCNPISGHATLYWYQQILGQGPKLLIQFQNNGVVDDSQLPKDRFSAERLKGVDSTLKIQPAKLEDSAVYLCASSLAGQSYEQYFGPGTRLTVT.

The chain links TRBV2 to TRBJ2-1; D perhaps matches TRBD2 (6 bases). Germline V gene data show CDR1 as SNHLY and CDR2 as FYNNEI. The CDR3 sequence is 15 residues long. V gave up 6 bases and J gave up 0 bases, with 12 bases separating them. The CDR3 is CASRRDSYSYNEQFF. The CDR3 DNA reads TGTGCCAGCAGGCGGGACTCCTACTCCTACAATGAGCAGTTCTTC. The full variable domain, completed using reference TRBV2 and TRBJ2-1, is EPEVTQTPSHQVTQMGQEVILRCVPISNHLYFYWYRQILGQKVEFLVSFYNNEISEKSEIFDDQFSVERPDGSNFTLKIRSTKLEDSAMYFCASRRDSYSYNEQFFGPGTRLTVL.

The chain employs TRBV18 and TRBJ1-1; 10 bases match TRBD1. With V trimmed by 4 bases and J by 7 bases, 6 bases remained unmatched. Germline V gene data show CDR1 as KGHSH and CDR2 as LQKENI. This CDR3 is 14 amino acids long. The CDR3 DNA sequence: TGTGCCAGCTCACGGACAGGGGGTAAATTTGAAGCTTTCTTT. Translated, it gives CASSRTGGKFEAFF.

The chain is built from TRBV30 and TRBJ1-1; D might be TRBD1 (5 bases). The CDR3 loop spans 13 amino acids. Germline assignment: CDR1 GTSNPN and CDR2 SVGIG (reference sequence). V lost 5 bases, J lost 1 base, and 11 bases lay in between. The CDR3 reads CAWGGARNTEAFF. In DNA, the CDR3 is TGTGCCTGGGGTGGGGCCCGGAACACTGAAGCTTTCTTT.

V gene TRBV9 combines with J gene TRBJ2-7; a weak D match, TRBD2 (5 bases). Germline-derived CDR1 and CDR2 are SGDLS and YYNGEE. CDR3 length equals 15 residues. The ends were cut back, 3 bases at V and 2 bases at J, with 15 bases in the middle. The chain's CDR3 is CASSAGLTNAYEQYF. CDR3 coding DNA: TGTGCCAGCAGCGCCGGACTCACCAACGCCTACGAGCAGTACTTC.

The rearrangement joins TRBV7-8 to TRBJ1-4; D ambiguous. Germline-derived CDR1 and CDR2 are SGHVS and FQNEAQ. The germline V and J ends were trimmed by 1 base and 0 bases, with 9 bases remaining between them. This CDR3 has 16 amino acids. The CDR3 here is CASSLVGAATNEKLFF. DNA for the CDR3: TGTGCCAGCAGCTTAGTTGGCGCAGCAACTAATGAAAAACTGTTTTTT.